The 4 T cell receptor beta chains below all came from one sample that was sequenced in a study of spatial heterogeneity in lung cancer. TCRdb reprocessed the 5' RACE reads with MiXCR, giving one entry per CDR3 protein. This table holds around 24,000 distinct CDR3 sequences, 5.5% to 8.5% found once. Time point given: sample taken at primary tumor resection. Material for sequencing was whole RNA from tumor, nontumor lung or frozen PBMC, left unsorted. The source was PBMCs, collected at surgery. Every receptor here comes from a male donor with early-stage non-small cell lung cancer.

This clonotype has a count of ten or more. This rearrangement joins TRBV7-8 to TRBJ2-6; unclear D gene. CDR1 is SGHVS and CDR2 is FQNEAQ in the germline V gene. This CDR3 contains 16 residues. The ends were cut back, 3 bases at V and 3 bases at J, with 12 bases in the middle. This CDR3 reads CASSLIRPVGANVLTF. Written as DNA, the CDR3 is TGTGCCAGCAGCTTGATACGACCCGTTGGGGCCAACGTCCTGACTTTC.

This clonotype was seen many times. A junction end diverges from the germline sequence, so it may reflect a read error. The chain has TRBV3-1 and TRBJ2-4, with TRBD1 identical over 8 bases. Germline V gives CDR1 LGHDT, CDR2 YNNKEL (reference sequence). CDR3 size: 12 residues. CDR3 DNA: TGTGCCAGCAGCCCGACAGGGGAGAGCGTCCACTTC. Encoded protein: CASSPTGESVHF.

This chain links TRBV20-1 with TRBJ2-7, with D possibly TRBD2 on 7 matching bases. Germline assignment: CDR1 DFQATT and CDR2 SNEGSKA (reference sequence). The CDR3 length is 14 residues. Trimming took 2 bases from V and 5 from J, leaving 16 bases between them. In nucleotides, the CDR3 is TGCAGTGCTAGATTTCCGGGGGGCCTGGACGAGCAGTACTTC. It translates to CSARFPGGLDEQYF.

This clonotype was seen at least ten times. This rearrangement joins TRBV2 to TRBJ1-1; D gene unclear. V was cut by 6 bases and J by 4 bases, with 6 bases left in between. Germline CDR1 is SNHLY and CDR2 is FYNNEI. The CDR3 has 11 amino acids. The DNA for the CDR3 is TGTGCCAGCAGCATGAGCACTGAAGCTTTCTTT. This encodes CASSMSTEAFF.